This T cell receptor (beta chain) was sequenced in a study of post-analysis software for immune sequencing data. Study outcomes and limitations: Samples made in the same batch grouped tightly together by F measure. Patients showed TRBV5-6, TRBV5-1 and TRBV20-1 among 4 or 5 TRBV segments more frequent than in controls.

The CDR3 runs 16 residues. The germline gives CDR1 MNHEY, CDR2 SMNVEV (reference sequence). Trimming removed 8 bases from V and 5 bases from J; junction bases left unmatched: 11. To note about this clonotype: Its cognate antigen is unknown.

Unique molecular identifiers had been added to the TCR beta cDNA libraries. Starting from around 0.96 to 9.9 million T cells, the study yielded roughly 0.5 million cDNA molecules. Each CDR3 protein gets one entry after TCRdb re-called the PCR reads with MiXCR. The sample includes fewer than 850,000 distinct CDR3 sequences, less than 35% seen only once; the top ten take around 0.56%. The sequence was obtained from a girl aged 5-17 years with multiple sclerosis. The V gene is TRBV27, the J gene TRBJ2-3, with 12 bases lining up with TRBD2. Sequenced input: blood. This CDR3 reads CASHRGLAGGRDTQYF. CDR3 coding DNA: TGTGCCAGCCACAGGGGGCTAGCGGGAGGGAGAGATACGCAGTATTTT.